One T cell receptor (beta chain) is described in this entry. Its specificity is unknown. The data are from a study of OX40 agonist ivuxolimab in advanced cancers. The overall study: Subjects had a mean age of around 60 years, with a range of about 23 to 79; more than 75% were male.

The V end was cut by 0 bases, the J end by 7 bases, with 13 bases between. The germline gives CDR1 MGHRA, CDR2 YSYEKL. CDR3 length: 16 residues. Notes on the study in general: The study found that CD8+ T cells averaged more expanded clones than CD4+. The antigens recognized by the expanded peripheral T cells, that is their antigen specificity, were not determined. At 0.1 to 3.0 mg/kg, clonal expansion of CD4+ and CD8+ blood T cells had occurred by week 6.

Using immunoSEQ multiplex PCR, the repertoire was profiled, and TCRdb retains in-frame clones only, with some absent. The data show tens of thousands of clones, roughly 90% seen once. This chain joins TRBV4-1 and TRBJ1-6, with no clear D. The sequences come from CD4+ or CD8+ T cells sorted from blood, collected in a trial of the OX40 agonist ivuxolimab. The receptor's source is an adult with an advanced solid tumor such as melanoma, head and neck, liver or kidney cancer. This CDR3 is CASSQDWTAPNSPLHF. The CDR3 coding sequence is TGCGCCAGCAGCCAAGATTGGACCGCGCCAAATTCACCCCTCCACTTT.